This T cell receptor (beta chain) derives from a study of graft-versus-host responses after intestinal transplantation. Points from the study as a whole: Allografts of patients with graft-donor T cell macrochimerism showed high graft-versus-host to host-versus-graft clone ratios.

About this clone itself: Its antigen is unidentified.

The data were produced by immunoSEQ multiplex PCR, yet TCRdb's version contains in-frame clones alone and is incomplete. Of 11,000 to 15,000 clones in the sample, around 95% were seen once. The sequence came from a human patient who received an intestinal transplant, so some T cells may come from the graft donor. Sequencing was performed on PBMCs, taken 9 days after transplant.

The CDR3 protein is CASSQRPTSGRRNEQFF. In DNA form, the CDR3 reads TGTGCCAGCAGCCAAAGACCAACTAGCGGGCGCCGCAATGAGCAGTTCTTC. This rearrangement joins TRBV21-1 to TRBJ2-1; TRBD2 is taken as the D call from the table, unchecked against the DNA. TRBV21-1 is assigned pseudogene status. The CDR3 runs 17 residues.